This T cell receptor beta chain was obtained from a study of T cells in Graves' hyperthyroidism and ophthalmopathy. Study conclusions and caveats: The authors' 13 V-J model separated ophthalmopathy from stable hyperthyroidism. Blood shared most expanded thyroid clonotypes above 0.001.

The source material, RNA transcripts, was used to amplify TCR beta CDR3 regions. The study used the HTBI primer set for a first-round RT-PCR of the TCR CDR3. TCRdb called the multiplex PCR reads again in MiXCR, with one record for every CDR3 protein. The table records about 95,000 distinct CDR3 sequences, approximately 42% of them present only once. In its sample, this clonotype was seen a few times. Its specificity is not known. The hyperthyroidism patients had all been newly diagnosed, and their disease duration was under 2 months. Their ages ranged from 18 to 65 years. The germline V gene encodes CDR1 DFQATT and CDR2 SNEGSKA (reference sequence). V gave up 6 bases and J gave up 7 bases; unmatched junction bases: 8. The CDR3 is 13 amino acids.

This TCR was sampled from a woman in her thirties with Graves' hyperthyroidism. The sample was peripheral blood or thyroid tissue (not recorded which). This chain joins TRBV20-1 and TRBJ1-4; 7 bases fit TRBD1. The CDR3 region has the DNA TGCAGTGCCCGACAGGGATTAGCTGAAAAACTGTTTTTT. Its protein is CSARQGLAEKLFF.